This record concerns one TCR beta chain sequence. The protocol was immunoSEQ multiplex PCR, while the TCRdb copy is restricted to in-frame clones and leaves out a portion. The sample holds some 240,000 clones, approximately 85% seen once. Recruited during active infection, patients (from Seattle) were subsequently followed longitudinally. This sample stems from a study of blood T cell repertoires in COVID-19. Germline V gene sequence: CDR1 LGHDT, CDR2 YNNKEL (reference sequence). V shed 5 bases and J 1 base; nucleotides not matched to a gene: 5. The CDR3 contains 15 residues. J is TRBJ2-7 and V is TRBV3-1 (or the pseudogene TRBV3-2); 10 nucleotides line up with TRBD1. Material for sequencing was peripheral blood. The sequence was obtained from a woman in her 70s with COVID-19, enrolled during active disease. As DNA, the CDR3 is TGTGCCAGCAGCTCCCGGGACAGGGGTTCCTACGAGCAGTACTTC. Translating it yields CASSSRDRGSYEQYF.